This T cell receptor (beta chain) was captured by sequencing in a study of cytomegalovirus exposure and HLA in healthy donors. Whole-study findings and limits: Most TCR sequences were rare, but some public TCRs occurred in many donors. A list of 150 or so TCR beta chains associated with cytomegalovirus was given.

V was trimmed by 0 bases and J by 4 bases, leaving 11 bases between them. Germline V gives CDR1 GTSNPN, CDR2 SVGIG (reference sequence). The CDR3 contains 14 residues. Separate from the 666-subject first cohort, the roughly 120-subject validation cohort was the one that the donors belonged to. Libraries were prepared by immunoSEQ multiplex PCR; TCRdb keeps only in-frame clonotypes and omits some of them. The sample contains 80,000 or so clones, 90% to 95% of which appear only once. Regarding this clone: Its cognate antigen is unknown.

The rearrangement joins TRBV30 to TRBJ2-3, with D possibly TRBD1 on 6 matching bases. The TCR sequence derives from a woman aged 18-29 years in good health and CMV-seronegative. The sequenced sample was PBMCs. The CDR3 region has the DNA TGTGCCTGGAGTGTAGGGGGAGCAGCAGATACGCAGTATTTT. It translates to CAWSVGGAADTQYF. The full variable domain, in which reference TRBV30 and TRBJ2-3 provide the parts outside the CDR3, is SQTIHQWPATLVQPVGSPLSLECTVEGTSNPNLYWYRQAAGRGLQLLFYSVGIGQISSEVPQNLSASRPQDRQFILSSKKLLLSDSGFYLCAWSVGGAADTQYFGPGTRLTVL.